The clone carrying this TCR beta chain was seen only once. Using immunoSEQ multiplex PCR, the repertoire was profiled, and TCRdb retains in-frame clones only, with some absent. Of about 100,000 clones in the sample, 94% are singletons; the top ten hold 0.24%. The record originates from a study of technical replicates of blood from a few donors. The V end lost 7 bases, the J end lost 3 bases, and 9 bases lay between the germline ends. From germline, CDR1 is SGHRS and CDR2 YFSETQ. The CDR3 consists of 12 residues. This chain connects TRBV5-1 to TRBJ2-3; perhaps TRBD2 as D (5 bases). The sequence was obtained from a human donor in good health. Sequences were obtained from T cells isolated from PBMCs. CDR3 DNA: TGCGCCAGCGGGGAGAGTACAGATACGCAGTATTTT. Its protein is CASGESTDTQYF.